This TCR beta chain was sequenced in a study of beta chain features in type 1 diabetes. As for the study in general: When patients were set against healthy donors, age, gender and cell yields were similar.

Expressed TCRB transcripts were sequenced, since all the RNA that had been isolated was reverse transcribed. Sequencing used immunoSEQ multiplex PCR; TCRdb keeps in-frame clones, though not all of them. The table shows 400,000 to 500,000 clones, with 11% to 15% occurring only once. Naive, central memory, regulatory and stem cell-like memory cells within the CD4+ compartment were sorted using CD45RO/CCR7/CD25/CD127/CD95/CD27. With regard to this clone: Other nucleotide sequences in the sample specify the same CDR3.

V lost 4 bases to trimming and J lost 4 bases, with 10 bases between them. Germline CDR1 is SQVTM and CDR2 is ANQGSEA. This CDR3 has 12 amino acids. This receptor was taken from a man younger than 45 in good health. The sample consisted of naive CD4+ T cells from blood. The V gene is TRBV29-1, the J gene TRBJ1-2, with a possible D match to TRBD1 (5 bases). The CDR3 bases are TGCAGCGTTGGGCAGGGTGGCTATGGCTACACCTTC. The encoded protein is CSVGQGGYGYTF.